The rows below give T cell receptor beta chains drawn from one sample of a study of blood T cell repertoires in COVID-19. Clones were sequenced by immunoSEQ multiplex PCR, and TCRdb holds only the in-frame ones, with some missing. The sample records roughly 160,000 clones, approximately 80% being singletons. Sequencing was performed on PBMCs or T cells enriched from blood (not recorded which). These receptors all stem from a man aged 45-65 years who had recovered from COVID-19. Both conserved end residues are part of each CDR3. D genes are given only for firm matches. Size is omitted from some rows. Given values are once, few, many or a class for expanded clones.

clone size | J gene | D gene | V gene | CDR3 protein | CDR3 DNA
. | TRBJ2-5 | TRBD2 | TRBV7-2 | CASSLEWEGRETQYF | TGTGCCAGCAGCTTAGAATGGGAGGGGAGGGAGACCCAGTACTTC
. | TRBJ1-6 | TRBD1 | TRBV5-4 | CASSPGTASISYNSPLHF | TGTGCCAGCAGTCCCGGGACAGCCTCCATCTCCTATAATTCACCCCTCCACTTT
. | TRBJ2-5 | TRBD1 | TRBV7-9 | CASSRDSFQETQYF | TGTGCCAGCAGCCGGGACAGTTTCCAAGAGACCCAGTACTTC
. | TRBJ1-5 | TRBD1 | TRBV3-1/TRBV3-2 | CASSHSGQTSNQPQHF | TGTGCCAGCAGCCATTCGGGACAGACTAGCAATCAGCCCCAGCATTTT
. | TRBJ1-5 | TRBD1 | TRBV19 | CASSSGQGGRYSNQPQHF | TGTGCCAGTAGTTCGGGACAGGGTGGCCGTTATAGCAATCAGCCCCAGCATTTT
. | TRBJ2-7 | . | TRBV20-1 | CSASRDFTTGEQYF | TGCAGTGCTAGTCGGGACTTCACCACGGGCGAGCAGTACTTC
. | TRBJ1-4 | TRBD1 | TRBV2 | CASSEGDSATNEKLFF | TGTGCCAGCAGTGAAGGGGACAGTGCAACTAATGAAAAACTGTTTTTT
. | TRBJ1-1 | TRBD1 | TRBV19 | CASSPGQLMNTEAFF | TGTGCCAGTAGTCCGGGACAGCTCATGAACACTGAAGCTTTCTTT
. | TRBJ2-1 | TRBD2 | TRBV6-5 | CASSYSTSGGASEQFF | TGTGCCAGCAGTTACTCGACTAGCGGGGGGGCGAGTGAGCAGTTCTTC
. | TRBJ1-1 | . | TRBV28 | CASSLSQQGAFF | TGTGCCAGCAGTTTATCACAGCAGGGGGCTTTCTTT
. | TRBJ2-1 | TRBD2 | TRBV6-5 | CASRDPRGLGNEQFF | TGTGCCAGCAGAGACCCGAGGGGACTAGGCAATGAGCAGTTCTTC
. | TRBJ2-5 | . | TRBV18 | CASSQKGLEETQYF | TGTGCCAGCTCACAAAAAGGATTGGAGGAGACCCAGTACTTC
. | TRBJ2-1 | . | TRBV27 | CASSLQTFSSSYNEQFF | TGTGCCAGCAGTCTCCAGACTTTCTCAAGCTCCTACAATGAGCAGTTCTTC
. | TRBJ1-4 | TRBD1 | TRBV28 | CASSKISTGGYEKLFF | TGTGCCAGCAGTAAAATTTCGACAGGGGGGTATGAAAAACTGTTTTTT
. | TRBJ1-6 | . | TRBV15 | CATSIDSFSSPLHF | TGTGCCACCAGCATCGACAGTTTTAGTTCACCCCTCCACTTT
. | TRBJ1-6 | TRBD1 | TRBV10-3 | CASKQGDNSPLHF | TGTGCCAGTAAACAGGGGGACAATTCACCCCTCCACTTT
few | TRBJ2-7 | . | TRBV28 | CASSSRTLVRYEQYF | TGTGCCAGCAGTTCTCGTACGTTGGTCCGGTACGAGCAGTACTTC
once | TRBJ2-5 | TRBD2 | TRBV6-2/TRBV6-3 | CASSGSLAAETQYF | TGTGCCAGCAGTGGCTCACTAGCGGCTGAGACCCAGTACTTC
. | TRBJ2-5 | . | TRBV3-1/TRBV3-2 | CASSQVRQETQYF | TGTGCCAGCAGCCAAGTCCGCCAAGAGACCCAGTACTTC
. | TRBJ2-2 | . | TRBV7-2 | CASRPTVNTGELFF | TGTGCCAGCAGACCAACGGTGAACACCGGGGAGCTGTTTTTT
. | TRBJ2-2 | . | TRBV19 | CASSKQNTGELFF | TGTGCCAGTAGTAAACAGAACACCGGGGAGCTGTTTTTT
. | TRBJ2-7 | TRBD2 | TRBV7-2 | CASSSFGTRSYEQYF | TGTGCCAGCAGCTCCTTCGGGACTAGGAGCTACGAGCAGTACTTC
. | TRBJ2-4 | TRBD1 | TRBV9 | CASSESGTENIQYF | TGTGCCAGCAGCGAATCCGGGACAGAAAACATTCAGTACTTC
. | TRBJ2-3 | . | TRBV6-5 | CASMQIGVLDTQYF | TGTGCCAGCATGCAAATCGGGGTCCTGGATACGCAGTATTTT
. | TRBJ2-7 | TRBD2 | TRBV19 | CASSIASGRDYEQYF | TGTGCCAGTAGTATAGCCAGCGGGAGGGATTACGAGCAGTACTTC
once | TRBJ2-7 | TRBD1 | TRBV11-2 | CASSFRQGTAYEQYF | TGTGCCAGCAGCTTTAGACAGGGAACGGCCTACGAGCAGTACTTC
. | TRBJ2-7 | . | TRBV10-1 | CASSGGTPAGEQYF | TGCGCCAGCAGTGGAGGGACCCCGGCGGGGGAGCAGTACTTC
. | TRBJ2-4 | . | TRBV7-2 | CASSSLVNIQYF | TGTGCCAGCAGCTCATTAGTTAACATTCAGTACTTC
. | TRBJ2-1 | . | TRBV7-2 | CASSTTSAGFNEQFF | TGTGCCAGCAGCACTACTAGTGCGGGATTTAATGAGCAGTTCTTC
. | TRBJ2-2 | . | TRBV5-4 | CASSSKDREGTGELFF | TGTGCCAGCAGCTCAAAGGACAGGGAGGGCACCGGGGAGCTGTTTTTT
. | TRBJ2-1 | TRBD2 | TRBV4-2 | CASSQDSRGGSSPANEQFF | TGTGCCAGCAGCCAAGATTCGAGGGGCGGGAGTTCTCCGGCCAATGAGCAGTTCTTC
. | TRBJ2-1 | . | TRBV28 | CASSPSDSSNEQFF | TGTGCCAGCAGCCCCTCGGACAGTTCCAATGAGCAGTTCTTC
. | TRBJ2-5 | . | TRBV6-5 | CASEGGGGETQYF | TGTGCCAGCGAGGGCGGGGGCGGAGAGACCCAGTACTTC
. | TRBJ2-7 | TRBD2 | TRBV2 | CASTTRLAGVMEQYF | TGTGCCAGCACTACCAGACTAGCGGGAGTCATGGAGCAGTACTTC
. | TRBJ2-5 | TRBD1 | TRBV11-2 | CASSLGATGGNQETQYF | TGTGCCAGCAGCTTAGGCGCTACAGGGGGGAACCAAGAGACCCAGTACTTC
few | TRBJ1-2 | . | TRBV14 | CASSQDQGIYGYTF | TGTGCCAGCAGCCAAGATCAGGGGATCTATGGCTACACCTTC
once | TRBJ1-3 | . | TRBV28 | CASSFDRSYSGNTIYF | TGTGCCAGCAGTTTCGACAGATCGTACTCTGGAAACACCATATATTTT
. | TRBJ1-1 | . | TRBV5-1 | CASSPLSNTEAFF | TGCGCCAGCAGTCCTCTTTCGAACACTGAAGCTTTCTTT
. | TRBJ1-4 | . | TRBV23-1 | CASSQPAVTEKLFF | TGCGCCAGCAGTCAACCCGCGGTCACTGAAAAACTGTTTTTT
. | TRBJ1-3 | . | TRBV6-5 | CASSYTNPGSGNTIYF | TGTGCCAGCAGTTACACCAACCCAGGTTCTGGAAACACCATATATTTT
. | TRBJ1-2 | . | TRBV6-5 | CASSYGRRLGGYTF | TGTGCCAGCAGTTACGGGAGACGCCTCGGGGGCTACACCTTC
once | TRBJ1-2 | . | TRBV7-2 | CASSLNRDTANYGYTF | TGTGCCAGCAGCTTAAACCGGGACACAGCTAACTATGGCTACACCTTC
. | TRBJ1-2 | . | TRBV7-9 | CASSLADLGGLKGYTF | TGTGCCAGCAGCTTAGCGGACTTGGGGGGGCTGAAGGGCTACACCTTC
. | TRBJ1-3 | TRBD1 | TRBV9 | CASSVTGAPTSGNTIYF | TGTGCCAGCAGCGTGACAGGGGCCCCTACCTCTGGAAACACCATATATTTT
. | TRBJ2-7 | . | TRBV5-1 | CASSLGQQTYEQYF | TGCGCCAGCAGCTTGGGACAGCAAACCTACGAGCAGTACTTC
. | TRBJ1-1 | . | TRBV5-4 | CASSAGLSGAFF | TGTGCCAGCAGCGCTGGACTATCTGGAGCTTTCTTT
. | TRBJ2-7 | . | TRBV12-3/TRBV12-4 | CASNPGTLYEQYF | TGTGCCAGCAACCCCGGGACACTTTACGAGCAGTACTTC
. | TRBJ1-2 | . | TRBV19 | CASSTGYPNYGYTF | TGTGCCAGTAGTACCGGTTATCCTAACTATGGCTACACCTTC
. | TRBJ2-2 | TRBD1 | TRBV7-9 | CASSSPGQTYTGELFF | TGTGCCAGCAGTTCCCCGGGACAGACTTACACCGGGGAGCTGTTTTTT
. | TRBJ2-7 | TRBD1 | TRBV6-5 | CASSRGQNYEQYF | TGTGCCAGCAGCCGGGGACAGAACTACGAGCAGTACTTC
. | TRBJ1-6 | . | TRBV6-5 | CASTRWRPDNSPLHF | TGTGCCAGCACCCGTTGGAGGCCCGATAATTCACCCCTCCACTTT
few | TRBJ2-2 | . | TRBV19 | CASSINAQSTGELFF | TGTGCCAGTAGTATTAACGCACAGTCCACCGGGGAGCTGTTTTTT
. | TRBJ2-1 | . | TRBV5-8 | CASSLGQGLYEQFF | TGTGCCAGCAGCTTGGGGCAGGGGTTATATGAGCAGTTCTTC